The 3 T cell receptor beta chains below all came from one sample that was sequenced in a study of T cell changes during pregnancy in multiple sclerosis. The data were produced by immunoSEQ multiplex PCR, yet TCRdb's version contains in-frame clones alone and is incomplete. Found here are over 65,000 clones, about 90% of them singletons; the top ten hold 0.86%. The sequencing here drew on peripheral blood, taken in the second trimester of pregnancy. Receptors were obtained from a female donor with multiple sclerosis, enrolled in a pregnancy study.

V gene TRBV7-2 combines with J gene TRBJ1-2, with 8 bases identical to TRBD1. The CDR3 is 14 amino acids. Germline V gives CDR1 SGHTA, CDR2 FQGNSA. The J segment lost 4 bases and the V segment lost 5 bases, leaving 6 bases of the junction unmatched. CDR3 in amino acids: CASSVSRGLYGYTF. The CDR3 region has the DNA TGTGCCAGCAGCGTATCCAGGGGGCTCTATGGCTACACCTTC.

This rearrangement joins TRBV7-9 to TRBJ1-2; tentatively, D is TRBD1 (5 bases). Germline CDR1 SEHNR, CDR2 FQNEAQ (reference sequence). CDR3 size: 14 residues. Trimming removed 2 bases at V and 2 bases at J, with 9 bases between. Written as DNA, the CDR3 is TGTGCCAGCAGCTTAATATCAGGGAACTATGGCTACACCTTC. As protein: CASSLISGNYGYTF.

The chain couples TRBV4-3 to TRBJ2-5; tentative D call: TRBD2 (5 bases). The DNA end lines up better with TRBJ2-7; the J call may be wrong. Germline assignment: CDR1 LGHNA and CDR2 YSLEER. CDR3 length: 15 amino acids. The DNA of the CDR3 is TGCGCCAGCAGCCAAGGGAGTAGCGAGGTTGACGAGCAGTACTTC. It codes for CASSQGSSEVDEQYF.